This T cell receptor beta chain was identified during a study of shared clonotypes between healthy human individuals. Germline V CDR1 and CDR2: MNHEY, SVGAGI. The CDR3 consists of 14 residues. The ends were cut back, 6 bases at V and 0 bases at J, with 11 bases in the middle. It was CD45RO-negative cells, positively selected for CCR7, that made up naive CD8 cells, with terminally differentiated effector memory CD45RA+ cells excluded. Healthy HIV-negative adults with no recent acute infections or vaccinations were recruited as donors. A word on this clone: Additional DNA sequences in this sample encode the identical CDR3.

Clones were sequenced by immunoSEQ multiplex PCR, and TCRdb holds only the in-frame ones, with some missing. The sample lists hundreds of thousands of clones, approximately 96% seen once, with over 0.1% in the top ten. The rearrangement joins TRBV6-5 to TRBJ1-1, with TRBD1 as a possible D gene (6 bases). The receptor comes from a woman aged 25 to 45 in good health. The sequencing sample was made of naive CD8+ T cells sorted from blood. CDR3 protein: CASSLRTVNTEAFF. CDR3 DNA: TGTGCCAGCAGCCTGAGGACAGTGAACACTGAAGCTTTCTTT.